Following are 15 T cell receptor beta chains from one sample sequenced in a study of OX40 agonist ivuxolimab in advanced cancers. Libraries were prepared by immunoSEQ multiplex PCR; TCRdb keeps only in-frame clonotypes and omits some of them. The sample includes approximately 35,000 clones, approximately 92% of them seen just once. The sample consisted of CD4+ or CD8+ T cells sorted from blood, taken in a trial of the OX40 agonist ivuxolimab. The receptor source for this set is an adult with an advanced solid tumor such as melanoma, head and neck, liver or kidney cancer.

This chain links TRBV28 with TRBJ2-5; D might be TRBD2 (6 bases). This CDR3 comprises 14 residues. Germline V gives CDR1 MDHEN, CDR2 SYDVKM. V lost 10 bases and J lost 7, with 22 bases in between. The CDR3 spells CAILSGQARGTQYF. The CDR3 DNA sequence: TGTGCCATCCTCAGCGGGCAGGCCCGCGGGACCCAGTACTTC. The complete variable domain, with remaining parts taken from reference TRBV28 and TRBJ2-5, reads DVKVTQSSRYLVKRTGEKVFLECVQDMDHENMFWYRQDPGLGLRLIYFSYDVKMKEKGDIPEGYSVSREKKERFSLILESASTNQTSMYLCAILSGQARGTQYFGPGTRLLVL.

This rearrangement joins TRBV5-4 to TRBJ1-1; D ambiguous. The germline V gene has CDR1 SGHNT and CDR2 YYREEE (reference sequence). Trimming left V 0 bases short and J 0 bases short, with 6 bases between. There are 14 residues in the CDR3. CDR3 nucleotides: TGTGCCAGCAGCTTGGATGGAATGAACACTGAAGCTTTCTTT. This sequence encodes CASSLDGMNTEAFF.

The CDR3, as DNA: TGTGCCAGCAGCGGCGGAGCGGGACCGAACTACGAGCAGTACTTC. Protein: CASSGGAGPNYEQYF. The chain is built from TRBV5-4 and TRBJ2-7; TRBD2 matches 7 bases. CDR3 length equals 15 residues. The germline V gene has CDR1 SGHNT and CDR2 YYREEE (reference sequence). V was pared by 4 bases and J by 3 bases, with 10 bases of the junction left unmatched.

The chain is built from TRBV7-9 and TRBJ2-3; D possibly matches TRBD1 or TRBD2 (6 bases each). The CDR3 has 15 amino acids. Germline V CDR1 and CDR2: SEHNR, FQNEAQ (reference sequence). V was pared by 1 base and J by 6 bases, with 14 bases between. In DNA form, the CDR3 reads TGTGCCAGCAGCTTAGAAGGGGGGCTGCGGGATACGCAGTATTTT. It is translated as CASSLEGGLRDTQYF.

The chain carries TRBV5-1 and TRBJ2-7, with D possibly being TRBD1 or TRBD2 (5 bases each). Trimming left V 2 bases short and J 2 bases short, with 17 bases between. Germline V gene data show CDR1 as SGHRS and CDR2 as YFSETQ. The length of the CDR3 is 16 residues. The DNA for the CDR3 is TGCGCCAGCAGCTTCCGCAGGGACCCAAATACCTACGAGCAGTACTTC. Its protein is CASSFRRDPNTYEQYF.

The rearrangement joins TRBV6-6 to TRBJ2-7; D may be TRBD2 (7 bases). Trimming cost V 0 bases and J 6 bases, with 15 bases left between them. There are 15 residues in the CDR3. The germline CDR1 and CDR2 sequences are MNHNY and SVGAGI (reference sequence). CDR3 in amino acids: CASSYSEGGRGEQYF. DNA of the CDR3: TGTGCCAGCAGTTACTCGGAGGGGGGGAGGGGCGAGCAGTACTTC.

V gene TRBV10-2 combines with J gene TRBJ2-3; D is perhaps TRBD1 or TRBD2 (5 bases each). Germline CDR1 WSHSY, CDR2 SAAADI. V was pared by 0 bases and J by 4 bases, with 11 bases between. The CDR3 extends over 15 amino acids. The CDR3 region has the DNA TGCGCCAGCAGTGAGTCGGCAGGGACGCCAGATACGCAGTATTTT. Its protein product is CASSESAGTPDTQYF.

The chain couples TRBV4-3 to TRBJ2-7, with TRBD2 matching 10 bases. The V segment lost 0 bases and the J segment 2 bases; nucleotides outside the gene matches: 7. The germline V gene has CDR1 LGHNA and CDR2 YSLEER. This CDR3 spans 17 amino acids. CDR3 region: CASSQDLAGVNPYEQYF. The CDR3 DNA follows: TGCGCCAGCAGCCAAGATCTAGCGGGAGTTAACCCCTACGAGCAGTACTTC.

The V gene is TRBV2, the J gene TRBJ2-1; D is uncertain. There are 15 residues in the CDR3. V gave up 4 bases and J gave up 2 bases, with 12 bases separating them. Germline assignment: CDR1 SNHLY and CDR2 FYNNEI. CDR3 nucleotides: TGTGCCAGCAGTGGCGTGGGCACCACCTACAATGAGCAGTTCTTC. The encoded protein is CASSGVGTTYNEQFF.

The chain employs TRBV6-1 and TRBJ2-2, with 9 bases matching TRBD1. The CDR3 has 17 amino acids. Trimming at V came to 0 bases and at J to 7 bases, leaving 9 bases not matched to a gene. Germline CDR1 is MNHNS and CDR2 is SASEGT. The CDR3 DNA reads as TGTGCCAGCAGTGAAGCTTGGGGGGACAGGGTAGACGGGGAGCTGTTTTTT. This gives the protein CASSEAWGDRVDGELFF.

The genes are TRBV28 and TRBJ2-7, with D perhaps matching TRBD1 (5 bases). The CDR3 contains 15 residues. Germline lookup yields CDR1 MDHEN and CDR2 SYDVKM. V gave up 6 bases and J gave up 3 bases, with 18 bases separating them. The CDR3 sequence: CASRLYPARGYEQYF. In DNA form, the CDR3 reads TGTGCCAGCAGGCTCTACCCGGCAAGGGGCTACGAGCAGTACTTC.

The chain is built from TRBV5-1 and TRBJ2-7, with TRBD1 matching 10 bases. Germline V gives CDR1 SGHRS, CDR2 YFSETQ. Losses at the gene ends were 1 base for V and 4 bases for J; bases not matched to a gene: 2. The CDR3 has 14 residues. DNA of the CDR3: TGCGCCAGCAGCTTGCGGACAGGGGGTTACGAGCAGTACTTC. It is translated as CASSLRTGGYEQYF. Full variable domain (rest looked up from reference TRBV5-1 and TRBJ2-7): KAGVTQTPRYLIKTRGQQVTLSCSPISGHRSVSWYQQTPGQGLQFLFEYFSETQRNKGNFPGRFSGRQFSNSRSEMNVSTLELGDSALYLCASSLRTGGYEQYFGPGTRLTVT.

This chain links TRBV7-9 with TRBJ1-2; D gene uncertain. The CDR3 runs 14 residues. The V gene's germline CDR1 is SEHNR and CDR2 FQNEAQ (reference sequence). The V and J ends lost 5 bases and 5 bases respectively, with 15 bases between them. The CDR3 DNA reads TGTGCCAGCAGCCCCACCGGGATTCCATATGGCTACACCTTC. Translating gives CASSPTGIPYGYTF.

The chain joins TRBV28 to TRBJ2-3; 10 bases align to TRBD2. Germline assignment: CDR1 MDHEN and CDR2 SYDVKM. V shed 3 bases and J 7 bases; nucleotides not matched to a gene: 4. CDR3 length: 14 amino acids. The CDR3 region is CASSFALAGHTQYF. Here the CDR3 DNA reads TGTGCCAGCAGTTTCGCACTAGCGGGACATACGCAGTATTTT.

In regard to this clone: The same CDR3 is also encoded by other DNA sequences in this sample. The V and J genes are TRBV6-5 and TRBJ2-1; 12 bases agree with TRBD2. Looked up from germline, CDR1 is MNHEY and CDR2 is SVGAGI. CDR3 size: 15 residues. The V gene end was trimmed by 2 bases and the J gene end by 7 bases; junction bases not matched to a gene: 3. CDR3 loop: CASSYELAGGNEQFF. CDR3 nucleotide sequence: TGTGCCAGCAGTTACGAGCTAGCGGGAGGGAATGAGCAGTTCTTC.